A selection of T cell receptor beta chains follows, all from one sample in a study of identical twins. TCRdb processed the 5' RACE reads anew with MiXCR; each CDR3 protein has one entry. The sample carries around 1.7 million distinct CDR3 sequences, 32% recorded once. Sequenced: cord blood. The receptors here all came from a newborn girl in good health. The CDR3 runs from the conserved cysteine through the conserved F or W. The order of the fields is clone size, J gene, V gene, D gene, CDR3 length, CDR3 DNA, CDR3 protein. D genes are given only for firm matches. Part of the rows lack a size; the others show once, few, many or a class for expanded clones.

>-|TRBJ2-2|TRBV20-1|-|15
TGCAGTGCTAGAAAGCCCTCTCTCGTAGCCGGGGAGCTGTTTTTT
CSARKPSLVAGELFF
>-|TRBJ2-3|TRBV7-2|TRBD2|15
TGTGCCAGCAGCGCTAGCGGGAGGGCCGGAGATACGCAGTATTTT
CASSASGRAGDTQYF
>once|TRBJ2-2|TRBV27|-|15
TGTGCCAGCAGTTTAGACATTTCGAACACCGGGGAGCTGTTTTTT
CASSLDISNTGELFF
>-|TRBJ2-3|TRBV6-1|-|15
TGTGCCAGCAGTGAACCCCGGGAGACAACAGATACGCAGTATTTT
CASSEPRETTDTQYF
>many|TRBJ1-2|TRBV14|-|14
TGTGCCAGCAGGAGGAACAGGGTTAACTATGGCTACACCTTC
CASRRNRVNYGYTF
>once|TRBJ1-4|TRBV20-1|-|13
TGCAGTGCTAGAGGGGGGGGGCATGAAAAACTGTTTTTT
CSARGGGHEKLFF
>few|TRBJ1-6|TRBV27|TRBD1|16
TGTGCCAGCAGTTTGGGGGACAGGGGATTGGAATCACCCCTCCACTTT
CASSLGDRGLESPLHF
>few|TRBJ1-6|TRBV7-9|-|12
TGTGCCAGCAGCTTAACTCTAAAGGCCCTCCACTTT
CASSLTLKALHF
>-|TRBJ1-2|TRBV7-2|-|14
TGTGCCAGCAGCGTAGTACGGGACCACTATGGCTACACCTTC
CASSVVRDHYGYTF
>-|TRBJ1-5|TRBV20-1|TRBD1|17
TGCAGTGCTAGAGATCCGGGGACAGGGGGGAGCAATCAGCCCCAGCATTTT
CSARDPGTGGSNQPQHF
>-|TRBJ2-3|TRBV7-2|TRBD2|17
TGTGCCAGCAGCGTGAGACTAGCGGGGGGCCCCACAGATACGCAGTATTTT
CASSVRLAGGPTDTQYF
>many|TRBJ2-7|TRBV12-3/TRBV12-4|TRBD2|14
TGTGCCAGCAGTCGTACGGGACTAGCCTACGAGCAGTACTTC
CASSRTGLAYEQYF
>-|TRBJ1-5|TRBV28|-|14
TGTGCCAGCAAAGGGACGGACTTCAATCAGCCCCAGCATTTT
CASKGTDFNQPQHF
>-|TRBJ2-5|TRBV12-3/TRBV12-4|TRBD2|15
TGTGCCAGCAGTCTCACCTTAGCGGGGGAGCCTGAGCAGTACTTC
CASSLTLAGEPEQYF
>-|TRBJ2-5|TRBV3-1|TRBD1|16
TGTGCCAGCAGCCAATCCGGCGGACAGGGGCGAAAGACCCAGTACTTC
CASSQSGGQGRKTQYF
>-|TRBJ2-3|TRBV20-1|-|18
TGCAGTGCTATATTTTCGGGTGGCCCCGCGTTAGACGCAGATACGCAGTATTTT
CSAIFSGGPALDADTQYF
>-|TRBJ2-1|TRBV6-1|-|15
TGTGCCAGCAGTGGAGCACAGGTCGGGTACAATGAGCAGTTCTTC
CASSGAQVGYNEQFF
>few|TRBJ2-7|TRBV12-3/TRBV12-4|TRBD2|16
TGTGCCAGCAGTTTAAGGCGACTAGCGGGGGGCCACGAGCAGTACTTC
CASSLRRLAGGHEQYF
>-|TRBJ2-1|TRBV14|-|14
TGTGCCAGCAGCCAAGAAGTCCATTACAATGAGCAGTTCTTC
CASSQEVHYNEQFF
>few|TRBJ1-6|TRBV19|TRBD1|15
TGTGCCAGTTCGACAGGGGGCCTATATAATTCACCCCTCCACTTT
CASSTGGLYNSPLHF
>few|TRBJ1-4|TRBV7-2|-|14
TGTGCCAGCAGCTTCCGACCGATTAATGAAAAACTGTTTTTT
CASSFRPINEKLFF
>once|TRBJ2-7|TRBV3-1|TRBD1|15
TGTGCCAGCAGCCAGCGACAGGGGAAGGCCTACGAGCAGTACTTC
CASSQRQGKAYEQYF
>-|TRBJ2-5|TRBV7-8|-|15
TGTGCCAGCAGCTTAACTTCCGGGGCGCTGGAGACCCAGTACTTC
CASSLTSGALETQYF
>-|TRBJ2-7|TRBV12-3/TRBV12-4|TRBD1|20
TGTGCCAGCAGTTTAGGAGGGGACCTAGGCACCGGGACAGGAGCCTACGAGCAGTACTTC
CASSLGGDLGTGTGAYEQYF
>few|TRBJ2-1|TRBV6-2/TRBV6-3|-|15
TGTGCCAGCAGTTACAGGCCAGGGAGGAACAATGAGCAGTTCTTC
CASSYRPGRNNEQFF
>many|TRBJ2-7|TRBV29-1|-|13
TGCAGCGTTGAACGCAAAATCTCCTACGAGCAGTACTTC
CSVERKISYEQYF
>-|TRBJ1-5|TRBV12-3/TRBV12-4|-|15
TGTGCCAGCAGTCCGGCCAGGACCCTCAATCAGCCCCAGCATTTT
CASSPARTLNQPQHF
>-|TRBJ2-4|TRBV2|-|13
TGTGCCAGCATCCTCGACCTTCCCGGGGAGCAGTACTTC
CASILDLPGEQYF
>few|TRBJ2-3|TRBV3-1|-|14
TGTGCCAGCAGCCAAGCTCCTCACACAGATACGCAGTATTTT
CASSQAPHTDTQYF
>few|TRBJ1-4|TRBV20-1|-|14
TGCAGTGCTAGAGATCGGCCCCTTCAGGAAAAACTGTTTTTT
CSARDRPLQEKLFF
>-|TRBJ2-7|TRBV29-1|TRBD2|19
TGCAGCGTTGAAGATAAAGGGCTAGCGGGAGTGGGGGGGTACAATGAGCAGTACTTC
CSVEDKGLAGVGGYNEQYF
>-|TRBJ2-7|TRBV10-3|-|15
TGTGCCATCAGTAGTCGGCAGGGATCGTCCTACGAGCAGTACTTC
CAISSRQGSSYEQYF